These 16 T cell receptor beta chains came from one sample sequenced in a study of patients and donors after allogeneic stem cell transplantation. TCRdb reanalysed the RT-PCR reads using MiXCR and keeps one entry per CDR3 protein. Of about 230,000 distinct CDR3 sequences listed, 12% to 15% are singletons. Sequenced sample: blood, either unsorted or a sorted T cell fraction (not recorded which). The origin of the receptors is a human donor who was either an allogeneic HSCT recipient or a stem cell or donor lymphocyte infusion donor (not recorded which). It is not recorded whose cells these are; they may come from a transplant donor.

This chain connects TRBV20-1 to TRBJ2-1; 15 bases line up with TRBD2. Germline V lookup: CDR1 DFQATT, CDR2 SNEGSKA (reference sequence). This CDR3 comprises 16 residues. Losses at the gene ends were 2 bases for V and 7 bases for J; bases not matched to a gene: 6. CDR3 amino acids: CSARTPGTSGRNEQFF. CDR3 in DNA: TGCAGTGCTAGAACTCCAGGGACTAGCGGGAGGAATGAGCAGTTCTTC.

Points on this clonotype: This may be a read error: a much more frequent sequence differs by one nucleotide. The chain joins TRBV20-1 to TRBJ2-1, with 10 bases that match TRBD2. The CDR3 runs to 14 residues. CDR1 and CDR2 (germline): DFQATT, SNEGSKA (reference sequence). Trimming at V came to 6 bases and at J to 6 bases, leaving 8 bases not matched to a gene. CDR3 loop: CSAHLAGVINEQFF. In DNA, the CDR3 is TGCAGTGCCCACCTAGCGGGAGTAATCAATGAGCAGTTCTTC.

This clonotype was seen once. The rearrangement uses TRBV11-2 and TRBJ1-2; D may be TRBD1 (6 bases). V shed 4 bases and J shed 2 bases, with 20 bases lying between them. CDR1 and CDR2 from the germline V gene are SGHAT and FQNNGV. This CDR3 comprises 17 residues. Here the CDR3 reads CASSSFPKGGENYGYTF. The DNA for the CDR3 is TGTGCCAGCAGCTCATTCCCCAAGGGGGGGGAAAACTATGGCTACACCTTC.

Only a few counts were recorded for this clonotype. The junction departs from germline at one end; a sequencing error may be responsible. The chain links TRBV7-7 to TRBJ2-2; TRBD1 or TRBD2 may be the D gene (5 bases each). Per the germline V gene, CDR1 is SSHAT and CDR2 is FNYEAQ (reference sequence). CDR3 length: 16 amino acids. The CDR3, as DNA: TGTGCTAGCAGCCCCATGGGACGGGCTAACACCGGGGAGCTGTTTTTT. Translation gives CASSPMGRANTGELFF.

The chain uses TRBV3-1 and TRBJ1-1; 7 bases fit TRBD1. V trimming: 8 bases; J trimming: 1 base; junction bases outside the gene matches: 4. Looked up from germline, CDR1 is LGHDT and CDR2 is YNNKEL (reference sequence). This CDR3 contains 13 residues. The CDR3 here is CASQTGWNTEAFF. For the CDR3, the DNA is TGTGCCAGCCAGACAGGGTGGAACACTGAAGCTTTCTTT.

The J gene is TRBJ2-3, the V gene TRBV19, with D possibly matching TRBD2 (6 bases). CDR1 is LNHDA, CDR2 SQIVND, per germline (reference sequence). With 3 bases removed from V and 4 bases from J, the gap between germline ends came to 17 bases. The CDR3 runs to 16 residues. CDR3 nucleotide sequence: TGTGCCAGTAGTATCAGTCTAGCGCGGAATGCAGATACGCAGTATTTT. Translated, it gives CASSISLARNADTQYF.

The chain joins TRBV7-9 to TRBJ1-1, with D perhaps TRBD1 (5 bases). This CDR3 spans 13 amino acids. Germline V CDR1 and CDR2: SEHNR, FQNEAQ (reference sequence). The V end was cut by 5 bases, the J end by 6 bases, with 13 bases between. CDR3 in amino acids: CASSPRDGPEAFF. As DNA, the CDR3 is TGTGCCAGCAGCCCCCGGGACGGACCTGAAGCTTTCTTT.

This clonotype was seen many times. The chain uses TRBV20-1 and TRBJ1-3; 7 bases fit TRBD1. Germline trimming cut 0 bases from V and 2 bases from J; bases unmatched to any gene: 4. CDR1 and CDR2 (germline): DFQATT, SNEGSKA (reference sequence). The CDR3 totals 15 residues. CDR3 in DNA: TGCAGTGCTAGAGATGGCAGGGGGACTGGAAACACCATATATTTT. This translates into CSARDGRGTGNTIYF.

This clonotype turned up a few times. The V and J genes are TRBV21-1 and TRBJ2-1. TRBV21-1 has pseudogene status. The CDR3 is 14 amino acids. CDR3 nucleotide sequence: TGTGCCAGCAGCAAAGGAGGCTACCTGGGTGAGCAGTTCTTC. This codes for CASSKGGYLGEQFF.

In its sample, this clonotype was seen a few times. The chain employs TRBV20-1 and TRBJ1-2; 8 bases align to TRBD1. The CDR3 consists of 14 residues. Trimming at V came to 0 bases and at J to 7 bases, leaving 7 bases not matched to a gene. CDR1 and CDR2 (germline): DFQATT, SNEGSKA (reference sequence). The DNA for the CDR3 is TGCAGTGCTAGAGACCCGACAGGGGCTCCTGGCTACACCTTC. Translating it yields CSARDPTGAPGYTF.

V and J are TRBV25-1 and TRBJ1-1; D uncertain. Looked up from germline, CDR1 is MGHDK and CDR2 is SYGVNS. The CDR3 runs 14 residues. Trimming stripped 8 bases from V and 5 bases from J, with 18 bases between. This CDR3 is CASRTAGPGTEAFF. The CDR3 nucleotides are TGTGCCAGCCGCACGGCCGGGCCGGGGACTGAAGCTTTCTTT.

This clonotype has ten or more counts. The rearrangement joins TRBV6-2 or TRBV6-3 to TRBJ1-5, with D unclear. V gave up 2 bases and J gave up 9 bases, with 17 bases separating them. CDR3 length equals 15 residues. Germline CDR1 and CDR2: MNHEY and SVGEGT. The CDR3 here is CASSYQPGSISPQHF. The CDR3 coding sequence is TGTGCCAGCAGTTACCAGCCGGGATCAATCTCGCCCCAGCATTTT.

This chain uses TRBV5-6 with TRBJ1-1, with D perhaps matching TRBD1 (5 bases). The CDR3 contains 14 residues. V lost 5 bases to trimming and J lost 3 bases, with 14 bases between them. Per germline, CDR1 SGHDT and CDR2 YYEEEE. CDR3: CASSSGVGDTEAFF. The CDR3 nucleotides are TGTGCCAGCAGTTCGGGGGTTGGGGACACTGAAGCTTTCTTT. Looking up the rest from reference TRBV5-6 and TRBJ1-1 gives the full variable domain: DAGVTQSPTHLIKTRGQQVTLRCSPKSGHDTVSWYQQALGQGPQFIFQYYEEEERQRGNFPDRFSGHQFPNYSSELNVNALLLGDSALYLCASSSGVGDTEAFFGQGTRLTVV.

This clonotype was counted many times. V and J are TRBV7-3 and TRBJ2-2; unclear D gene. Germline V gene data show CDR1 as SGHTA and CDR2 as FQGTGA. This CDR3 has 15 residues. V was pared by 5 bases and J by 1 base, with 11 bases between. This CDR3 reads CASSPESVNTGELFF. Here the CDR3 DNA reads TGTGCCAGCAGCCCCGAATCCGTGAACACCGGGGAGCTGTTTTTT. The entire variable domain, with the rest obtained from reference TRBV7-3 and TRBJ2-2, is as follows: GAGVSQTPSNKVTEKGKYVELRCDPISGHTALYWYRQSLGQGPEFLIYFQGTGAADDSGLPNDRFFAVRPEGSVSTLKIQRTERGDSAVYLCASSPESVNTGELFFGEGSRLTVL.

The CDR3 reads CASSYPGQGLGKQYF. DNA of the CDR3: TGTGCCAGCAGTTACCCCGGACAGGGGCTGGGGAAGCAGTACTTC. This chain links TRBV6-2 or TRBV6-3 with TRBJ2-7; the match to TRBD1 covers 9 bases. This CDR3 is built from 15 residues. The germline CDR1 and CDR2 sequences are MNHEY and SVGEGT. Germline trimming cut 2 bases from V and 8 bases from J; bases unmatched to any gene: 10.

This clonotype was picked up many times. The rearrangement uses TRBV12-3 or TRBV12-4 and TRBJ2-5, with TRBD1 identical over 10 bases. This CDR3 is built from 14 residues. Trimming removed 6 bases from V and 1 base from J; junction bases left unmatched: 2. CDR3 sequence: CASSRDRGQETQYF. In DNA form, the CDR3 reads TGTGCCAGCAGCCGGGACAGGGGCCAAGAGACCCAGTACTTC.